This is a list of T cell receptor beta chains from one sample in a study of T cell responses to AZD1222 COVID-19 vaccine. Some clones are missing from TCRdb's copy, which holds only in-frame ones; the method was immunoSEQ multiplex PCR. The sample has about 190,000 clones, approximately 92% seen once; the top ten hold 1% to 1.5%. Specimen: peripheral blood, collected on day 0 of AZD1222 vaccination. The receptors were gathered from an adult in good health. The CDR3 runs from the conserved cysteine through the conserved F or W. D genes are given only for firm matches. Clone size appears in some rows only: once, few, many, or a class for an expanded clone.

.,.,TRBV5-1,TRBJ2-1,CASKGQGTHEQFF,TGCGCCAGCAAGGGCCAGGGCACCCATGAGCAGTTCTTC
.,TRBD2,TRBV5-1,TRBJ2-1,CASSSDGGAYYNEQFF,TGCGCCAGCAGCTCTGACGGGGGGGCCTACTACAATGAGCAGTTCTTC
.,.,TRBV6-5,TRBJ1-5,CASRAGTTSNQPQHF,TGTGCCAGCAGGGCAGGTACGACTAGCAATCAGCCCCAGCATTTT
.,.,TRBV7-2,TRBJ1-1,CASSLDTEAFF,TGTGCCAGCAGCCTCGACACTGAAGCTTTCTTT
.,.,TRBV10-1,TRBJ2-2,CASSLGTMNTGELFF,TGCGCCAGCAGTCTCGGGACAATGAACACCGGGGAGCTGTTTTTT
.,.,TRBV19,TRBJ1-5,CASSIRLQPQHF,TGTGCCAGTAGTATAAGGCTCCAGCCCCAGCATTTT
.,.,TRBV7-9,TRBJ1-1,CASSWTENTEAFF,TGTGCCAGCAGCTGGACAGAGAACACTGAAGCTTTCTTT
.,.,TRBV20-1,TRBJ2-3,CSAKQNTQYF,TGCAGTGCTAAACAGAATACGCAGTATTTT
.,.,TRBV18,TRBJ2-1,CASSTDSNNEQFF,TGTGCCAGCTCCACGGACAGTAACAATGAGCAGTTCTTC
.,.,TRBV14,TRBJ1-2,CASSAQRGPYGYTF,TGTGCCAGCAGCGCCCAACGGGGGCCCTATGGCTACACCTTC
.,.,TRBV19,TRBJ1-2,CASKPQAVPLGYTF,TGTGCCAGTAAACCCCAAGCAGTCCCTCTGGGCTACACCTTC
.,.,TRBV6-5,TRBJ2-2,CASGILYTGELFF,TGTGCCAGCGGAATACTTTACACCGGGGAGCTGTTTTTT
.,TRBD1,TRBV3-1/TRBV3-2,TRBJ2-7,CASSQEDGTGTYEQYF,TGTGCCAGCAGCCAAGAGGATGGGACAGGGACCTACGAGCAGTACTTC
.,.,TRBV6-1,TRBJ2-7,CASSDRYEQYF,TGTGCCAGCAGTGATCGGTACGAGCAGTACTTC
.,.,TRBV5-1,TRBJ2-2,CATRDLNTGELFF,TGCGCCACCCGGGACCTGAACACCGGGGAGCTGTTTTTT
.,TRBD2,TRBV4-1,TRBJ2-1,CASSQEPGGTYNEQFF,TGCGCCAGCAGCCAAGAACCGGGGGGGACTTACAATGAGCAGTTCTTC
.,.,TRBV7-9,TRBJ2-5,CASSPRGSRETQYF,TGTGCCAGCAGCCCCAGAGGGTCCAGAGAGACCCAGTACTTC
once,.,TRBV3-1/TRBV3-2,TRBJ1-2,CASSPSQLVATTF,TGTGCCAGCAGCCCCTCACAGTTGGTGGCCACCACCTTC
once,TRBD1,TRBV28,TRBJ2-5,CASSSGTGLAPRETQYF,TGTGCCAGCAGTTCCGGGACAGGACTCGCACCTCGGGAGACCCAGTACTTC
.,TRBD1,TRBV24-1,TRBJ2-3,CATSDFRTGGTDTQYF,TGTGCCACCAGTGATTTCCGGACAGGGGGAACAGATACGCAGTATTTT
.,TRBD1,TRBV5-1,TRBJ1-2,CASSDPGQGGYGYTF,TGCGCCAGCAGCGACCCGGGACAGGGTGGGTATGGCTACACCTTC
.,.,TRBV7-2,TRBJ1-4,CASSTQGTTNEKLFF,TGTGCCAGCAGCACACAGGGAACGACTAATGAAAAACTGTTTTTT
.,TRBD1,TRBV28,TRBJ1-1,CASSLGGGYDTEAFF,TGTGCCAGCAGTTTAGGAGGGGGCTATGACACTGAAGCTTTCTTT
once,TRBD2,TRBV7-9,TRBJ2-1,CASRSPGLAGAQQFF,TGTGCCAGCAGGTCACCGGGACTAGCGGGGGCCCAGCAGTTCTTC
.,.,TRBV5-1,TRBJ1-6,CASSLGLRRSSPLHF,TGCGCCAGCAGCCTGGGGCTGCGGCGGTCTTCACCCCTCCACTTT
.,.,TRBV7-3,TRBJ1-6,CASSQVYNSPLHF,TGTGCCAGCAGCCAAGTCTATAATTCACCCCTCCACTTT
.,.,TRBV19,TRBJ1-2,CASTFLGGGYGYTF,TGTGCCAGTACCTTCCTCGGGGGAGGGTATGGCTACACCTTC
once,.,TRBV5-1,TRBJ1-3,CASSPYSGHSGNTIYF,TGCGCCAGCAGCCCATACAGCGGACACTCTGGAAACACCATATATTTT
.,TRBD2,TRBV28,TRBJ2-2,CASSFLAGGRGTGELFF,TGTGCCAGCAGTTTCCTAGCGGGGGGGCGCGGCACCGGGGAGCTGTTTTTT
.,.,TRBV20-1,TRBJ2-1,CSARDQIEQFF,TGCAGTGCTAGAGATCAAATAGAGCAGTTCTTC
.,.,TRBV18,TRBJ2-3,CASSPDTDTQYF,TGTGCCAGCTCACCCGACACAGATACGCAGTATTTT
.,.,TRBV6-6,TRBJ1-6,CASSQKNSPLHF,TGTGCCAGCAGTCAGAAAAATTCACCCCTCCACTTT
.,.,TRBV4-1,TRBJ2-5,CASSQVISQETQYF,TGCGCCAGCAGCCAGGTAATCAGTCAAGAGACCCAGTACTTC
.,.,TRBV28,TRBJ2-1,CASSLGPRQEQFF,TGTGCCAGCAGTCTCGGGCCGCGTCAGGAGCAGTTCTTC
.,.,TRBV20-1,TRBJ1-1,CSASSRTAGAFF,TGCAGTGCTAGTTCGCGGACTGCGGGAGCTTTCTTT
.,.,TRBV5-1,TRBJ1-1,CASSRTGGTEAFF,TGCGCCAGCAGCCGAACGGGGGGCACTGAAGCTTTCTTT
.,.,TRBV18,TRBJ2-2,CASSPGGRDTGELFF,TGTGCCAGCTCACCAGGAGGGCGCGACACCGGGGAGCTGTTTTTT
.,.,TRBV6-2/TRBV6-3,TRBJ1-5,CASSGPGLISGNQPQHF,TGTGCCAGCAGTGGACCGGGACTTATATCTGGCAATCAGCCCCAGCATTTT
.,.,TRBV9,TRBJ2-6,CASSVGNGANVLTF,TGTGCCAGCAGCGTAGGAAATGGGGCCAACGTCCTGACTTTC
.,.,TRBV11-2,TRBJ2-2,CASSLVSQHTGELFF,TGTGCCAGCAGCTTAGTTTCACAGCACACCGGGGAGCTGTTTTTT
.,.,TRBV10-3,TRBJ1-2,CASRRGATNYGYTF,TGTGCCTCCCGAAGGGGGGCAACTAACTATGGCTACACCTTC
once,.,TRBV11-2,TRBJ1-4,CASSPYLTGLVATNEKLFF,TGTGCCAGCAGCCCCTACCTGACAGGCCTAGTTGCAACTAATGAAAAACTGTTTTTT
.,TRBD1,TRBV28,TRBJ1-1,CASSAPAGTGKIWNTEAFF,TGTGCCAGCAGTGCACCGGCCGGGACAGGTAAAATTTGGAACACTGAAGCTTTCTTT
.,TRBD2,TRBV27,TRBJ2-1,CASSSGLGREGEQFF,TGTGCCAGCAGTTCGGGACTAGGAAGAGAGGGTGAGCAGTTCTTC
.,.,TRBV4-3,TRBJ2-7,CASSQDGTASTYEQYF,TGCGCCAGCAGCCAAGATGGAACAGCTTCTACCTACGAGCAGTACTTC
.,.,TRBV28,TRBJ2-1,CASSYSLSNEQFF,TGTGCCAGCAGTTATTCCCTGAGCAATGAGCAGTTCTTC
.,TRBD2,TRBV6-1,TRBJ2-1,CASSEAGGSSYNEQFF,TGTGCCAGCAGTGAAGCTGGCGGGAGCTCCTACAATGAGCAGTTCTTC
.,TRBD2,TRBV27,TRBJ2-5,CASRTRASGDETQYF,TGTGCCAGCAGGACGAGGGCTAGCGGGGACGAGACCCAGTACTTC
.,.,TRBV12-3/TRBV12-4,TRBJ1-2,CASSFGRNYGYTF,TGTGCCAGCAGTTTTGGCAGGAACTATGGCTACACCTTC
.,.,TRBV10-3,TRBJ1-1,CAIRWTENTEAFF,TGTGCCATCAGGTGGACGGAGAACACTGAAGCTTTCTTT
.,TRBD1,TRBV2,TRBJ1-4,CASSVLGQPNEKLFF,TGTGCCAGCAGTGTCTTGGGACAGCCTAATGAAAAACTGTTTTTT
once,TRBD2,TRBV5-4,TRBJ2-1,CASSLNRLGEGPESYNEQFF,TGTGCCAGCAGCTTGAACAGGCTGGGGGAGGGGCCAGAGTCCTACAATGAGCAGTTCTTC
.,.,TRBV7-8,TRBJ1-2,CASSLMAAYGYTF,TGTGCCAGCAGCTTAATGGCAGCCTATGGCTACACCTTC
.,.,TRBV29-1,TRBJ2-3,CSTVRADTQYF,TGCAGCACCGTCCGGGCCGATACGCAGTATTTT
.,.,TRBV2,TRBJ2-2,CASSEATPRPRSKTGELFF,TGTGCCAGCAGTGAAGCAACTCCAAGGCCAAGGAGTAAGACCGGGGAGCTGTTTTTT
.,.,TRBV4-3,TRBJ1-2,CASSQDNLSQGSGYTF,TGCGCCAGCAGCCAAGATAACTTAAGCCAGGGAAGCGGCTACACCTTC
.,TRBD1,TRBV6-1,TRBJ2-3,CASSERGQGLDTQYF,TGTGCCAGCAGTGAGAGGGGACAGGGGTTAGATACGCAGTATTTT
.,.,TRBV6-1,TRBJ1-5,CASSEGSYSNQPQHF,TGTGCCAGCAGTGAAGGATCCTATAGCAATCAGCCCCAGCATTTT
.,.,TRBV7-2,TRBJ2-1,CASSLQGSSYNEQFF,TGTGCCAGCAGCTTACAGGGAAGCTCCTACAATGAGCAGTTCTTC